This T cell receptor (beta chain) appears in the sequencing data of a study of identical twins. The CDR3 has 12 amino acids. V was cut by 5 bases and J by 10 bases, with 14 bases left in between. The V gene's germline CDR1 is LNHDA and CDR2 SQIVND (reference sequence). TCRdb re-derived calls from the 5' RACE reads in MiXCR, one entry per CDR3 protein. The data contain about 530,000 distinct CDR3 sequences, about 15% of them seen just once; the ten biggest clones take up less than 0.5%. This clonotype turned up a few times. A further study also used this sample, focusing on yellow fever vaccine responses in identical twins.

The clonotype originates from a woman aged 18-30 years in good health. The sequenced material came from CD4+ T cells sorted from blood. V gene TRBV19 combines with J gene TRBJ1-2; D call uncertain. The DNA for the CDR3 is TGTGCCAGTAGTCATGAATTTAGGGACTACACCTTC. Translation: CASSHEFRDYTF.